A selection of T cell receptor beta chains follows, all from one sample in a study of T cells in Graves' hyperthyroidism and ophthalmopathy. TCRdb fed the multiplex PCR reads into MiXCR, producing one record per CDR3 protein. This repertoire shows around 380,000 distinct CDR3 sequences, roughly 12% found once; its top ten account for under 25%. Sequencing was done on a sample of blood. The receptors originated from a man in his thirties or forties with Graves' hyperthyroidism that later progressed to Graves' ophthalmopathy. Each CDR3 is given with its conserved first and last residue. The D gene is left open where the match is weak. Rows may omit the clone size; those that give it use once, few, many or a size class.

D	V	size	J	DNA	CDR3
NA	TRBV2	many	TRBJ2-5	TGTGCCAGCAAACAGGGAATCCAAGAGACCCAGTACTTC	CASKQGIQETQYF
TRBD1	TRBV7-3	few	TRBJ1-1	TGTGCCAGCAGCTCCCGCCGCGACAGGGGAGGCACTTTCTTT	CASSSRRDRGGTFF
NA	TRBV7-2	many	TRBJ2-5	TGTGCCAGCAGCCACGGAGGGGAAGAGACCCAGTACTTC	CASSHGGEETQYF
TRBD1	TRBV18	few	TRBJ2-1	TGTGCCAGCTCACCACGGACAGGCCGGTCTTCTGAGCAGTTCTTC	CASSPRTGRSSEQFF
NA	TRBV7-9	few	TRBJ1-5	TGTGCCAGCAGCTTAGGTCGTTTCGACAGTAATCAGCCCCAGCATTTT	CASSLGRFDSNQPQHF
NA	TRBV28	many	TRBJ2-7	TGTGCCAGCAGTTTATACCCCTCCTACGAGCAGTACTTC	CASSLYPSYEQYF
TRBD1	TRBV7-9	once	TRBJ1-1	TGTGCCAACAGCCCCGGACAGGGAGGGATGAACACTGAAGCTTTCTTT	CANSPGQGGMNTEAFF
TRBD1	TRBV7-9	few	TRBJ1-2	TGTGCCAGCAGCGGAGGGACAGGGGGACTTGGCTACACCTTC	CASSGGTGGLGYTF
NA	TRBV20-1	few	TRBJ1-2	TGCAGTGCTGGAGAGGTCCTACTGAGATATGGCTACACCTTC	CSAGEVLLRYGYTF
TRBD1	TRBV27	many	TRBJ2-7	TGTGCCAGCAGTTTAGGACAGGGGTGGGAGCAGTACTTC	CASSLGQGWEQYF
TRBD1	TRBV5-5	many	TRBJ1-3	TGTGCCAGCAGTGGCGGACAGGGTCCAGGTGGAAACACCATATATTTT	CASSGGQGPGGNTIYF
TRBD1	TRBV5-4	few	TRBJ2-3	TGTGCCAGCAGCGGTCGTACAGGGGGCACAGATACGCAGTATTTT	CASSGRTGGTDTQYF
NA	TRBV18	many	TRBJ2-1	TGTGCCAGCTCACCAAAGGGACAAATAGAGCAGTTCTTC	CASSPKGQIEQFF
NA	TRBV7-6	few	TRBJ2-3	TGTGCCAGCAGCTTAGGAGGCTTTAGCACAGATACGCAGTATTTT	CASSLGGFSTDTQYF
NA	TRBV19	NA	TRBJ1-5	TGTGCCAGTAGTATAGATCAGCTGGGGAACAATCAGCCCCAGCATTTT	CASSIDQLGNNQPQHF
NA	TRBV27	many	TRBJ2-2	TGTGCCAGCAGTTTTGGAGGGGTTGGCACCGGGGAGCTGTTTTTT	CASSFGGVGTGELFF
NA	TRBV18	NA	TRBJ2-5	TGTGCCAGCTCACCTTTCGGGGATAAACAAGAGACCCAGTACTTC	CASSPFGDKQETQYF
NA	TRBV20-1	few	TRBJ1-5	TGCAGTGCAACGGACACGGAGGGGAATCAGCCCCAGCATTTT	CSATDTEGNQPQHF
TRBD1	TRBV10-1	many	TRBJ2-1	TGCGCCAGCTCCAAGGGGGCGCGGGATGAGCAGTTCTTC	CASSKGARDEQFF
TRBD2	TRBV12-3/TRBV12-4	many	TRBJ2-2	TGTGCCAGCAGTCGGGGGGCCGGGGAGCTGTTTTTT	CASSRGAGELFF
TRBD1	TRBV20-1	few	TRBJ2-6	TGCAGTCCAATGGGGACAGGGGGCTACTCTGGGGCCAACGTCCTGACTTTC	CSPMGTGGYSGANVLTF
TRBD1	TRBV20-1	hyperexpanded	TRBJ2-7	TGCAGTGCCGTCCCGACGTTGGGGACAGACGAGCAGTACTTC	CSAVPTLGTDEQYF
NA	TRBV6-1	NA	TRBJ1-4	TGTGCCACCCTGGGGACGGCGGGGGAAAAACTGTTTTTT	CATLGTAGEKLFF
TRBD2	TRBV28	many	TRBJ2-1	TGTGCCAGCAGTTTAATGGGCGGGGGCTCCTACAATGAGCAGTTCTTC	CASSLMGGGSYNEQFF
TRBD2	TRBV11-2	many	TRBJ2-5	TGTGCCAGCAGCTCCGTCCGCGGGGGGACCCAAGAGACCCAGTACTTC	CASSSVRGGTQETQYF
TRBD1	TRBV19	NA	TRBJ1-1	TGTGCCAGTAGTATAGGGGACAGGAACACTGAAGCTTTCTTT	CASSIGDRNTEAFF
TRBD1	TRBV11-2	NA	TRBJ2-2	TGTGCCAGCAGCGCGGACAGGGAAGGGGCCGGGGAGCTGTTTTTT	CASSADREGAGELFF
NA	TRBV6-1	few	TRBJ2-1	TGTGCCAGCAGCTGGACAGAGGAGGGGTACAATGAGCAGTTCTTC	CASSWTEEGYNEQFF
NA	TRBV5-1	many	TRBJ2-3	TGCGCCAGCAGCTCCCATGAGGGATTTACAGGCACGCAGTATTTT	CASSSHEGFTGTQYF
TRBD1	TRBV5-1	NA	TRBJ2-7	TGCGCCAGCAGCCCTGAGGACAGGAGTTACGAGCAGTACTTC	CASSPEDRSYEQYF
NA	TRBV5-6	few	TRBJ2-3	TGTGCCAGCAGCTTCGAGGAGCGGCGGCCCACAGATACGCAGTATTTT	CASSFEERRPTDTQYF
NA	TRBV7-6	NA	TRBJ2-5	TGTGCCAGCAGCTCCCAAGTGGGGGCCCGAGAGACCCAGTACTTC	CASSSQVGARETQYF
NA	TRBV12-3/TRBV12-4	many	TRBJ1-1	TGTGCCAGCATGGGAGTTGAAGCTTTCTTT	CASMGVEAFF
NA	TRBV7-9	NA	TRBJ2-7	TGTGCCAGCAGCCAAGTCCCCACCTACGAGCAGTGCTTC	CASSQVPTYEQCF
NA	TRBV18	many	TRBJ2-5	TGTGCCAGCTCAAAAGGGCCGGTCAACCAAGAGACCCAGTACTTC	CASSKGPVNQETQYF
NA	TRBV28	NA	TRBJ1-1	TGTGCCAGCAGTTGGGCCAGAACTGAAGCTTTCTTT	CASSWARTEAFF
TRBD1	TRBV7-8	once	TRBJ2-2	TGTGCCAGCAGCTCCCCCCTGCAGGGGGTCACCGGGGAGCTGTTTTTT	CASSSPLQGVTGELFF
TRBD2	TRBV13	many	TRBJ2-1	TGTGCCAGCAGCCCTCAGCGGGGGGGTTACAATGAGCAGTTCTTC	CASSPQRGGYNEQFF
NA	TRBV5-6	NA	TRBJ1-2	TGTGCCAGCAGCTTGGAGGGAGTGCACCCCGTTAACTATGGCTACACCTTC	CASSLEGVHPVNYGYTF
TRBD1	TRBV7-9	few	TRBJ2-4	TGTGCCAGCAGCCAGTGGGACAGGGCCAAAAACATTCAGTACTTC	CASSQWDRAKNIQYF